This record covers a single T cell receptor beta chain. Its cognate antigen is unknown. Germline V gene data show CDR1 as LNHDA and CDR2 as SQIVND (reference sequence). This CDR3 has 15 residues. Trimming took 4 bases from V and 2 from J; bases not matched to a gene: 3. Sequencing was performed with immunoSEQ multiplex PCR; in TCRdb, only in-frame clones are kept and a portion is missing. The sample includes 6,000 to 8,000 clones, 65% to 85% seen only once; the top ten take about a sixth. These data belong to a study of immune evolution from preneoplasia to lung adenocarcinoma. Points from the study as a whole: Later-stage lesions seemingly showed higher T cell density and diversity than normal lung.

Material for sequencing was FFPE adjacent normal lung tissue. This TCR was recovered from a person between 70 and 80 years old with lung adenocarcinoma. The chain carries TRBV19 and TRBJ2-5, with 11 bases that match TRBD1. CDR3 DNA: TGTGCCAGTAGTAGCGGGACAGGGGGACAAGAGACCCAGTACTTC. Translation gives CASSSGTGGQETQYF.